This T cell receptor (beta chain) appears in the sequencing data of a study of T cells of healthy individuals. This clonotype was counted a few times. The germline V and J ends were trimmed by 7 bases and 1 base, with 12 bases remaining between them. The CDR3 loop spans 14 amino acids. CDR1 is SGHDT, CDR2 YYEEEE, per germline. TCRdb called the 5' RACE reads again in MiXCR, with one record for every CDR3 protein. The data contain under 70,000 distinct CDR3 sequences, around 15% of them singletons. V is TRBV5-6 and J is TRBJ2-4, with a tentative D call TRBD1 (6 bases). This receptor was identified in a human donor in good health. The CDR3 protein is CASSGDRAKNIQYF. The CDR3 DNA sequence: TGTGCCAGCTCAGGGGATCGTGCCAAAAACATTCAGTACTTC.